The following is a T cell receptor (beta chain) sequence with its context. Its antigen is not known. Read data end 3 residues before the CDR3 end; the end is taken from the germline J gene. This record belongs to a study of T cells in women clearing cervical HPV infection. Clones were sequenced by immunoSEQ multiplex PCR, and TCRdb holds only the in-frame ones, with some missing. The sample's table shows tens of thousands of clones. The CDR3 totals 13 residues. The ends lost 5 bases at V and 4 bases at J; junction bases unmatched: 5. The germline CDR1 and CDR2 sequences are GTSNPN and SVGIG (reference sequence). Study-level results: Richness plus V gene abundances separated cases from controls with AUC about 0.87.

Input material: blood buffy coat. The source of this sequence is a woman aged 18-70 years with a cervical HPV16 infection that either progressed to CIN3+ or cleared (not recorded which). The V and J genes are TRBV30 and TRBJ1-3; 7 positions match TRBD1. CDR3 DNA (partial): TGTGCCTGGTCGACAGGGTCCGGAAACACC. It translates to CAWSTGSGNT. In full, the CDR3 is CAWSTGSGNTIYF. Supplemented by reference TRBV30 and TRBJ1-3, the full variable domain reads SQTIHQWPATLVQPVGSPLSLECTVEGTSNPNLYWYRQAAGRGLQLLFYSVGIGQISSEVPQNLSASRPQDRQFILSSKKLLLSDSGFYLCAWSTGSGNTIYFGEGSWLTVV.